This T cell receptor beta chain is from a study of shared clonotypes between healthy human individuals. Study-wide results and limits: What naive subsets generally showed was a larger estimated richness than memory subsets showed. The expectation was that sequencing depth would affect clonotype sharing among donors. Clonotypes which were not shared had lower generation probabilities than clonotypes that all four donors shared.

CDR3 length: 13 residues. Germline-derived CDR1 and CDR2 are ENHRY and SYGVKD. Trimming took 7 bases from V and 9 from J, leaving 13 bases between them. Assay used: immunoSEQ multiplex PCR; TCRdb lists only in-frame clones, some missing. The sample lists a few million clones; over 85% were seen once. Of note for this clone: No antigen is known for it.

The TCR sequence derives from a young man in good health. The chain uses TRBV10-3 and TRBJ1-6; D may be TRBD1 (5 bases). Sample: naive CD4+ T cells sorted from blood. As to subset: CD45RA+ positively selected. CDR3 loop: CAITPQGGSPLHF. The CDR3, as DNA: TGTGCCATCACCCCCCAGGGTGGTTCACCCCTCCACTTT.